Shown below are 18 T cell receptor beta chains from a single sample sequenced in a study of cytomegalovirus exposure and HLA in healthy donors. The PCR had 60 Vbeta and 13 Jbeta primers. Repertoires were generated with immunoSEQ multiplex PCR, while TCRdb's copy carries only in-frame clones and drops some. Found here are around 140,000 clones, around 80% of them singletons; the top ten hold 1.3% to 1.5%. Sequenced: PBMCs. Receptor source: a female donor in good health and CMV-seronegative.

The V and J genes are TRBV27 and TRBJ2-1; the match to TRBD2 covers 13 bases. CDR1 is MNHEY, CDR2 SMNVEV, per germline (reference sequence). V shed 6 bases, J shed 8 bases, and the junction held 4 bases outside the gene matches. The CDR3 is 14 residues long. The chain's CDR3 is CASRRTSGSYEQFF. For the CDR3, the DNA is TGTGCCAGCAGGAGGACTAGCGGGAGTTATGAGCAGTTCTTC.

The rearrangement links TRBV5-4 to TRBJ2-7; D perhaps matches TRBD1 (6 bases). Germline CDR1 reads SGHNT; CDR2 reads YYREEE (reference sequence). The V gene lost 4 bases and the J gene lost 2 bases, with 10 bases spanning the gap. This CDR3 comprises 13 residues. The CDR3 nucleotides read TGTGCCAGCAGCGATGGGACAACCTACGAGCAGTACTTC. Its translation is CASSDGTTYEQYF.

The genes are TRBV18 and TRBJ1-2; D unclear. Trimming stripped 3 bases from V and 3 bases from J, with 8 bases between. The CDR3 has 13 amino acids. CDR1 KGHSH and CDR2 LQKENI come from the germline V gene. The CDR3 region has the DNA TGTGCCAGCTCACCTCGGGAAGACTATGGCTACACCTTC. Translation gives CASSPREDYGYTF.

The chain couples TRBV6-5 to TRBJ1-4; D is perhaps TRBD1 (5 bases). Trimming left V 4 bases short and J 5 bases short, with 11 bases between. CDR1 and CDR2 from the germline V gene are MNHEY and SVGAGI. The CDR3 spans 14 residues. CDR3 region: CASSLTEGNEKLFF. In nucleotides, the CDR3 is TGTGCCAGCAGTTTGACGGAGGGGAATGAAAAACTGTTTTTT.

The V call is TRBV5-4, the J call TRBJ2-3; weak D call: TRBD2 (6 bases). The CDR3 consists of 15 residues. V was cut by 4 bases and J by 5 bases, with 17 bases left in between. Per germline, CDR1 SGHNT and CDR2 YYREEE (reference sequence). In DNA, the CDR3 is TGTGCCAGCAGCCCCGGCGGGGCACACGGAGATACGCAGTATTTT. It encodes CASSPGGAHGDTQYF.

This clone has just a few counts. The rearrangement joins TRBV7-2 to TRBJ2-1; 9 positions match TRBD2. This CDR3 region has 15 residues. The germline V gene encodes CDR1 SGHTA and CDR2 FQGNSA. Trimming removed 3 bases from V and 8 bases from J; junction bases left unmatched: 8. In DNA, the CDR3 is TGTGCCAGCAGCTTCTCGGGGGCGGGGGGGTATGAGCAGTTCTTC. This codes for CASSFSGAGGYEQFF.

The V and J genes are TRBV6-5 and TRBJ1-1; D is ambiguous. This CDR3 contains 12 residues. Trimming took 6 bases from V and 1 from J, leaving 6 bases between them. Germline CDR1 and CDR2: MNHEY and SVGAGI. In DNA form, the CDR3 reads TGTGCCAGCAGGAGACAGAACACTGAAGCTTTCTTT. Translated: CASRRQNTEAFF.

This sequence joins TRBV4-3 and TRBJ1-5, with D possibly matching TRBD1 (6 bases). The V and J ends lost 0 bases and 7 bases respectively, with 16 bases between them. This CDR3 has 16 amino acids. Per germline, CDR1 LGHNA and CDR2 YSLEER. CDR3 in amino acids: CASSQDLVRGQQPQHF. CDR3 bases: TGCGCCAGCAGCCAAGATCTGGTGCGGGGGCAGCAGCCCCAGCATTTT.

The rearrangement uses TRBV27 and TRBJ2-7; 12 bases are a match to TRBD1. There are 15 residues in the CDR3. J was trimmed by 7 bases and V by 0 bases; bases with no gene match: 4. Germline CDR1 and CDR2: MNHEY and SMNVEV (reference sequence). DNA for the CDR3: TGTGCCAGCAGTTTATCGTGGGACAGGGGGCTTGAGCAGTACTTC. It encodes CASSLSWDRGLEQYF.

This chain links TRBV19 with TRBJ1-2; D not certain. The V gene lost 7 bases and the J gene lost 6 bases, with 18 bases spanning the gap. This CDR3 spans 14 amino acids. In germline, CDR1 is LNHDA, CDR2 SQIVND (reference sequence). This CDR3 reads CASTSVGSQDGYTF. CDR3 bases: TGTGCCAGTACCTCCGTGGGGAGTCAGGATGGCTACACCTTC.

This clone was seen once. J is TRBJ2-1 and V is TRBV28; D is possibly TRBD2 (6 bases). V was shortened by 10 bases and J by 0 bases, with 13 bases between the two germline ends. Per the germline V gene, CDR1 is MDHEN and CDR2 is SYDVKM. The CDR3 extends over 14 amino acids. The CDR3 DNA follows: TGTGCCACAACCAGGGACTTCTCCTACAATGAGCAGTTCTTC. Its translation: CATTRDFSYNEQFF.

This chain links TRBV27 with TRBJ2-7; 7 bases fit TRBD1. The trim removed 4 bases at V and 3 bases at J, leaving 9 bases unmatched. This CDR3 contains 15 residues. Germline V gives CDR1 MNHEY, CDR2 SMNVEV (reference sequence). CDR3 protein: CASSSTGVGGYEQYF. The CDR3 nucleotides read TGTGCCAGCAGTTCAACAGGGGTCGGTGGCTACGAGCAGTACTTC.

The V gene is TRBV7-2, the J gene TRBJ1-2, with TRBD1 matching 7 bases. V shed 7 bases and J 2 bases; nucleotides not matched to a gene: 10. Germline V gene sequence: CDR1 SGHTA, CDR2 FQGNSA. This CDR3 has 15 amino acids. The CDR3 nucleotides are TGTGCCAGCACCCGCCATGTAGGGGGCAACTATGGCTACACCTTC. Translated: CASTRHVGGNYGYTF.

The CDR3 loop is CASSSHLRLDRGLDGYTF. The CDR3 DNA follows: TGTGCCAGCAGCTCACACCTTAGGCTGGACAGGGGATTAGATGGCTACACCTTC. The V call is TRBV7-2, the J call TRBJ1-2; 9 positions agree with TRBD1. J gave up 6 bases and V 4 bases, and 18 bases lay outside the gene matches. Germline lookup yields CDR1 SGHTA and CDR2 FQGNSA. The CDR3 totals 18 residues.

This clone has more than one count but fewer than ten. A read error may produce the germline difference seen at one junction end. This rearrangement joins TRBV7-9 to TRBJ2-7; D call uncertain. CDR1 and CDR2 from the germline V gene are SEHNR and FQNEAQ (reference sequence). The CDR3 length is 8 residues. The CDR3 spells CSSRRQYF. CDR3 nucleotides: TGTTCCAGCCGTCGGCAGTACTTC. Full variable domain (missing parts from reference TRBV7-9 and TRBJ2-7): DTGVSQNPRHKITKRGQNVTFRCDPISEHNRLYWYRQTLGQGPEFLTYFQNEAQLEKSRLLSDRFSAERPKGSFSTLEIQRTEQGDSAMYLCSSRRQYFGPGTRLTVT.

This rearrangement joins TRBV5-1 to TRBJ1-2; D remains unclear. Germline values: CDR1 SGHRS, CDR2 YFSETQ. V lost 1 base, J lost 2 bases, and 9 bases lay in between. The CDR3 length is 14 residues. CDR3 amino acids: CASSLKPGNYGYTF. DNA of the CDR3: TGCGCCAGCAGCTTGAAACCGGGAAACTATGGCTACACCTTC.

As to this clone: Other DNA variants within this sample encode the same CDR3. V and J are TRBV5-6 and TRBJ1-1; 7 bases align to TRBD1. This CDR3 comprises 13 residues. V was pared by 4 bases and J by 6 bases, with 6 bases of the junction left unmatched. CDR1 is SGHDT and CDR2 is YYEEEE in the germline V gene. The CDR3 loop is CASSPGTDPEAFF. The CDR3 DNA follows: TGTGCCAGCAGCCCTGGGACAGACCCTGAAGCTTTCTTT.

V is TRBV19 and J is TRBJ2-7; 7 nucleotides match TRBD2. The CDR3 spans 14 residues. Germline V CDR1 and CDR2: LNHDA, SQIVND (reference sequence). After removal of 1 base from V and 3 bases from J, the junction contained 3 bases not matched to a gene. The CDR3 loop reads CASSIARDYYEQYF. The CDR3 coding sequence is TGTGCCAGTAGTATAGCCCGGGACTACTACGAGCAGTACTTC.